The source of this T cell receptor beta chain is a study of blood T cell repertoires in COVID-19. Study at large: Spain, Italy and the United States supplied samples that represented acute and convalescent COVID-19.

The CDR3 is 14 amino acids. Germline CDR1 and CDR2: MNHEY and SVGAGI. With 7 bases clipped from V and 3 bases from J, the junction kept 4 bases outside the gene matches. Libraries were prepared by immunoSEQ multiplex PCR; TCRdb keeps only in-frame clonotypes and omits some of them. This sample has 250,000 to 300,000 clones, with 80% to 95% found just once. The clonotype originates from a woman in her thirties who had recovered from COVID-19. This chain links TRBV6-5 with TRBJ2-2, with 8 positions matching TRBD1. The sample consisted of PBMCs or T cells enriched from blood (not recorded which). CDR3 amino acids: CASTRQGYTGELFF. For the CDR3, the DNA is TGTGCCAGCACTAGACAGGGGTACACCGGGGAGCTGTTTTTT.